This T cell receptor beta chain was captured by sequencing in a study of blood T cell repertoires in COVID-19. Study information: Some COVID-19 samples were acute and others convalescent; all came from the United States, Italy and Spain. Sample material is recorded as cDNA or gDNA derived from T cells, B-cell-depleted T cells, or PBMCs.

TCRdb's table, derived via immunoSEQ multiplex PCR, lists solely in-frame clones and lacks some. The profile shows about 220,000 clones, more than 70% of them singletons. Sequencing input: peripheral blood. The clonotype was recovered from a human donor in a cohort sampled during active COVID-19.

CDR3 sequence (DNA): TGCGCCAGCAGAAGGGGGGGAGGTTCACCCCTCCACTTT. It yields the protein CASRRGGGSPLHF. V and J are TRBV5-1 and TRBJ1-6; possibly TRBD1 for D (6 bases). The germline gives CDR1 SGHRS, CDR2 YFSETQ. The CDR3 runs to 13 residues. V lost 5 bases and J lost 9, with 12 bases in between.